A single sample is the source of the 9 T cell receptor beta chains below, sequenced in a study of blood T cell repertoires in COVID-19. TCRdb's copy holds only in-frame clones and misses some; the assay was immunoSEQ multiplex PCR. The table has fewer than 150,000 clones, under 80% seen once. Sequenced sample: peripheral blood. The source is a middle-aged man with acute or convalescent COVID-19.

The V gene is TRBV2, the J gene TRBJ2-3; 8 bases line up with TRBD2. The length of the CDR3 is 15 residues. J gave up 4 bases and V 2 bases, and 5 bases lay outside the gene matches. CDR1 SNHLY and CDR2 FYNNEI come from the germline V gene. CDR3 in amino acids: CASSEPGGPADTQYF. The CDR3 DNA sequence: TGTGCCAGCAGTGAACCGGGAGGGCCAGCAGATACGCAGTATTTT.

The V and J genes are TRBV28 and TRBJ2-3; D might be TRBD1 (5 bases). The V gene lost 8 bases and the J gene lost 1 base, with 13 bases spanning the gap. The CDR3 length is 14 residues. CDR1 MDHEN and CDR2 SYDVKM come from the germline V gene. CDR3: CASWGRQGTDTQYF. The CDR3 DNA reads as TGTGCCAGCTGGGGCCGCCAGGGCACAGATACGCAGTATTTT.

The CDR3 region is CAISESEVREQYF. Written as DNA, the CDR3 is TGTGCCATCAGTGAGTCTGAGGTCCGCGAGCAGTACTTC. The genes are TRBV10-3 and TRBJ2-7; D is unresolved. This CDR3 contains 13 residues. Trimming removed 0 bases at V and 6 bases at J, with 9 bases between. Germline assignment: CDR1 ENHRY and CDR2 SYGVKD.

V and J are TRBV5-1 and TRBJ2-2; D may be TRBD2 (6 bases). Germline V lookup: CDR1 SGHRS, CDR2 YFSETQ. The CDR3 runs 15 residues. V was trimmed by 0 bases and J by 4 bases, leaving 10 bases between them. The DNA for the CDR3 is TGCGCCAGCAGCTTGGCGGGGGACCCCACCGGGGAGCTGTTTTTT. Its protein is CASSLAGDPTGELFF.

This clone was observed a few times. CDR3 amino acids: CASSLEGQLNTEAFF. The DNA of the CDR3 is TGCGCCAGCAGCTTGGAGGGACAGTTGAACACTGAAGCTTTCTTT. The V and J genes are TRBV5-1 and TRBJ1-1, with TRBD1 matching 7 bases. Trimming cost V 0 bases and J 0 bases; bases outside gene matches: 2. CDR3 size: 15 residues. Germline values: CDR1 SGHRS, CDR2 YFSETQ.

The J gene is TRBJ1-2, the V gene TRBV6-5; the D gene is possibly TRBD1 (6 bases). The CDR3 runs 15 residues. CDR1 is MNHEY, CDR2 SVGAGI, per germline. V shed 0 bases and J shed 8 bases, with 16 bases lying between them. CDR3: CASSYSGGLGGGYTF. The CDR3 nucleotides are TGTGCCAGCAGTTACTCGGGGGGGCTTGGCGGAGGCTACACCTTC.

In its sample, this clone was seen once. The rearrangement joins TRBV7-8 to TRBJ1-5, with D possibly being TRBD1 (6 bases). Trimming pared 1 base from V and 4 bases from J, leaving 14 bases between. The CDR3 contains 16 residues. CDR1 is SGHVS, CDR2 FQNEAQ, per germline. CDR3 sequence reads: CASSLEGGAGNQPQHF. CDR3 DNA sequence: TGTGCCAGCAGCTTAGAGGGGGGGGCCGGAAATCAGCCCCAGCATTTT.

This chain links TRBV7-9 with TRBJ1-1; the D gene is possibly TRBD1 (5 bases). Trimming took off 6 bases at V and 4 bases at J, with 21 bases between the two ends. The CDR3 covers 16 residues. Germline V gives CDR1 SEHNR, CDR2 FQNEAQ (reference sequence). DNA of the CDR3: TGTGCCAGCAGTCGCATGGGCGGGGCTCGTGGCACTGAAGCTTTCTTT. Protein sequence: CASSRMGGARGTEAFF.

The genes are TRBV3-1 (or the pseudogene TRBV3-2) and TRBJ2-5, with 11 bases lining up with TRBD2. The junction had 7 bases not matched to a gene; V was cut back by 4 bases and J by 3 bases. Looked up from germline, CDR1 is LGHDT and CDR2 is YNNKEL (reference sequence). CDR3 size: 16 residues. The DNA of the CDR3 is TGTGCCAGCAGCCGAGTGGGACTAGCGGAAGAAGAGACCCAGTACTTC. As protein: CASSRVGLAEEETQYF.